This T cell receptor (beta chain) was recovered during a study of blood T cell repertoires in COVID-19. Study overall: The cDNA or gDNA used as material had been derived from T cells, B-cell-depleted T cells, or PBMCs.

The repertoire was sequenced with immunoSEQ multiplex PCR; TCRdb's copy has only in-frame clones and lacks some. The sample includes around 150,000 clones, roughly four fifths of them seen just once. The sequence was collected from a human donor in a cohort sampled during active COVID-19. The sequencing sample was made of peripheral blood.

The CDR3 nucleotides are TGTGCCAGTAGGATAACAGGGCGCAGCAATCAGCCCCAGCATTTT. It encodes CASRITGRSNQPQHF. This chain links TRBV19 with TRBJ1-5, with D tentatively TRBD1 (6 bases). The CDR3 length is 15 residues. Germline-derived CDR1 and CDR2 are LNHDA and SQIVND (reference sequence). Trimming left V 6 bases short and J 1 base short, with 13 bases between.